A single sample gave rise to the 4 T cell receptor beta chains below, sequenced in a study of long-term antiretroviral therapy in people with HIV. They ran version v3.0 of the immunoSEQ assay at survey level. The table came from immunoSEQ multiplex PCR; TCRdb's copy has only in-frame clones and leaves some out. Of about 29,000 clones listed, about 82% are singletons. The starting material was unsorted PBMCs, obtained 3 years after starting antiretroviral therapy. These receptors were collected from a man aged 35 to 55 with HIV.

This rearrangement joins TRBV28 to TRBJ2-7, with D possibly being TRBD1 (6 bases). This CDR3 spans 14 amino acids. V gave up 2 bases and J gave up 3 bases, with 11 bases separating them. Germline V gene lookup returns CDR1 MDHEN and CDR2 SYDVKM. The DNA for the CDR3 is TGTGCCAGCAGTTTAGGGGGCCACAACTACGAGCAGTACTTC. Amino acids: CASSLGGHNYEQYF. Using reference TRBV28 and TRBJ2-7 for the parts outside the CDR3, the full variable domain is DVKVTQSSRYLVKRTGEKVFLECVQDMDHENMFWYRQDPGLGLRLIYFSYDVKMKEKGDIPEGYSVSREKKERFSLILESASTNQTSMYLCASSLGGHNYEQYFGPGTRLTVT.

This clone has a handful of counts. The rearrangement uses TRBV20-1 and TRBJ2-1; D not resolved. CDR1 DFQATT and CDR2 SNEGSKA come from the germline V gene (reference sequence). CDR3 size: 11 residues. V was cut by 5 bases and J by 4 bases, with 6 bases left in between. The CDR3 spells CSAPKYNEQFF. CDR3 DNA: TGCAGTGCTCCTAAGTACAATGAGCAGTTCTTC.

The CDR3 is CASSLGQYSGNTIYF. The CDR3 DNA sequence: TGTGCCAGCAGCTTGGGACAGTACTCTGGAAACACCATATATTTT. The V gene is TRBV5-7, the J gene TRBJ1-3; D might be TRBD1 (5 bases). TRBV5-7 carries the ORF label, with uncertain function. The ends were cut back, 0 bases at V and 0 bases at J, with 7 bases in the middle. This CDR3 comprises 15 residues.

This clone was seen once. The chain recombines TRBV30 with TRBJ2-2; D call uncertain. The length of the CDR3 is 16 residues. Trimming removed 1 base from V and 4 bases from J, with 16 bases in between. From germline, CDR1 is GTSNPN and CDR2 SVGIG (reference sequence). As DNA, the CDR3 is TGTGCCTGGAGTGGCGGCTCCCCATTGAGCACCGGGGAGCTGTTTTTT. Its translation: CAWSGGSPLSTGELFF.